Listed below are T cell receptor beta chains from one sample, sequenced in a study of regulatory T cells in long-lasting Graves disease. Using its own MiXCR run on the multiplex PCR reads, TCRdb lists one record per CDR3 protein. The sample holds about 330,000 distinct CDR3 sequences; 15% to 20% are singletons and the top ten take around 20%. These data are also associated with another study on T cells in Graves' hyperthyroidism and ophthalmopathy.

The material sequenced was peripheral blood mononuclear cells (PBMCs), taken at new diagnosis, from a patient treated with antithyroid drugs. The receptors were gathered from a woman between 18 and 29 years old with Graves disease. CDR3s include the opening cysteine and the closing phenylalanine or tryptophan. D genes are given only for firm matches. A row's size may be missing; if present it is once, few, many or a size class.

D: .; J: TRBJ2-2; size: .; V: TRBV28; CDR3: CASSFSPTGELFF; DNA: TGTGCCAGCAGTTTTTCCCCGACCGGGGAGCTGTTTTTT
D: TRBD1; J: TRBJ2-6; size: once; V: TRBV6-2/TRBV6-3; CDR3: CASSKKKGQGTLGANVLTF; DNA: TGTGCCAGCAGTAAAAAAAAGGGACAGGGTACTCTTGGGGCCAACGTCCTGACTTTC
D: TRBD1; J: TRBJ1-2; size: few; V: TRBV29-1; CDR3: CSVDPRDRVYGYTF; DNA: TGCAGCGTTGACCCACGGGACAGGGTCTATGGCTACACCTTC
D: TRBD1; J: TRBJ1-5; size: .; V: TRBV2; CDR3: CASSLSGTGANQPQHF; DNA: TGTGCCAGCAGTTTGTCCGGGACAGGGGCGAATCAGCCCCAGCATTTT
D: .; J: TRBJ1-2; size: .; V: TRBV19; CDR3: CASSTGGVYGYTF; DNA: TGTGCCAGTAGTACGGGAGGGGTCTATGGCTACACCTTC
D: .; J: TRBJ1-3; size: many; V: TRBV2; CDR3: CASSKTHTENTIYF; DNA: TGTGCCAGCAGTAAGACTCATACGGAAAACACCATATATTTT
D: .; J: TRBJ2-7; size: many; V: TRBV28; CDR3: CASSLGGTHYEQYF; DNA: TGTGCCAGCAGTCTCGGTGGGACCCACTACGAGCAGTACTTC
D: .; J: TRBJ1-6; size: .; V: TRBV20-1; CDR3: CSTKLRGGSSYNSPLHF; DNA: TGCTCGACAAAACTAAGGGGGGGGAGCTCCTATAATTCACCCCTCCACTTT
D: .; J: TRBJ2-7; size: many; V: TRBV5-1; CDR3: CASSLDWEQYF; DNA: TGCGCCAGCAGTTTAGATTGGGAGCAGTACTTC
D: .; J: TRBJ2-7; size: few; V: TRBV4-1; CDR3: CASSQGPERNNYEQYF; DNA: TGCGCCAGCAGCCAAGGACCCGAGCGGAATAACTACGAGCAGTACTTC
D: TRBD1; J: TRBJ2-3; size: .; V: TRBV11-2; CDR3: CASSLGAGDRVTDTQYF; DNA: TGTGCCAGCAGCTTAGGTGCAGGGGACAGGGTAACAGATACGCAGTATTTT